These 17 T cell receptor beta chains originate from one sample sequenced in a study of blood T cells in healthy people across ages. Then a second PCR, running about 6 to 11 cycles, was carried out with a sample-barcoded 5' primer and a J-beta primer mix. One entry per CDR3 protein, called by TCRdb with MiXCR from the 5' RACE reads. The repertoire holds roughly 1,300,000 distinct CDR3 sequences, with approximately 60% as singletons. The sample comprised blood. Every receptor here comes from a man between 18 and 35 years old in good health.

The chain links TRBV4-2 to TRBJ2-6; 8 nucleotides match TRBD1. V shed 7 bases and J 2 bases; nucleotides not matched to a gene: 10. This CDR3 has 17 amino acids. Germline V CDR1 and CDR2: LGHNA, YNFKEQ. The CDR3 DNA reads as TGTGCCAGCACCCCGGCCAGGGGGCTACCTGGGGCCAACGTCCTGACTTTC. Its protein product is CASTPARGLPGANVLTF.

To note about this clonotype: A junction boundary mismatches the germline segment, possibly from a read error. The chain employs TRBV7-2 and TRBJ2-4; 8 bases line up with TRBD1. The CDR3 loop spans 16 amino acids. Germline assignment: CDR1 SGHTA and CDR2 FQGNSA. The CDR3 DNA follows: TGTGCCTGCAGCGCCCTAAGGGCCAGGGGGCAAAACATTCAGTACTTC. Protein: CACSALRARGQNIQYF.

V gene TRBV12-3 or TRBV12-4 combines with J gene TRBJ2-1; D is possibly TRBD2 (6 bases). This CDR3 region has 11 residues. Deletions cut 7 bases from V and 8 bases from J, with 9 bases between. The chain's CDR3 is CASTPGDEQFF. The DNA for the CDR3 is TGTGCCAGCACCCCGGGGGATGAGCAGTTCTTC.

The chain recombines TRBV6-6 with TRBJ1-2; D unclear. V lost 7 bases, J lost 7 bases, and 28 bases lay in between. In germline, CDR1 is MNHNY, CDR2 SVGAGI (reference sequence). The CDR3 totals 17 residues. CDR3 sequence (DNA): TGTGCCAGCATCCAGTTCGAAGGGCGGTGGTTTTTGAGTGGCTACACCTTC. As protein: CASIQFEGRWFLSGYTF.

This clonotype was seen just once. The chain is built from TRBV3-1 and TRBJ1-2; 8 positions match TRBD1. The junction had 6 bases not matched to a gene; V was cut back by 1 base and J by 11 bases. Germline V CDR1 and CDR2: LGHDT, YNNKEL (reference sequence). The CDR3 is made up of 13 amino acids. The chain's CDR3 is CASSQGTGKRYTF. The CDR3 DNA reads TGTGCCAGCAGCCAAGGGACAGGGAAGCGGTACACCTTC.

This clonotype was observed a few times. This chain links TRBV6-2 or TRBV6-3 with TRBJ2-7, with D possibly TRBD2 on 6 matching bases. The CDR3 has 14 amino acids. V was cut by 5 bases and J by 2 bases, with 13 bases left in between. In germline, CDR1 is MNHEY, CDR2 SVGEGT. CDR3 sequence: CASSDEAGPYEQYF. The CDR3 DNA reads as TGTGCCAGCAGTGACGAGGCGGGACCCTACGAGCAGTACTTC.

This chain joins TRBV5-1 and TRBJ2-3; D remains unclear. V gave up 0 bases and J gave up 2 bases, with 10 bases separating them. CDR1 and CDR2 from the germline V gene are SGHRS and YFSETQ. This CDR3 is built from 15 residues. CDR3 in amino acids: CASSLALGITDTQYF. CDR3 sequence (DNA): TGCGCCAGCAGCTTGGCCCTGGGGATCACAGATACGCAGTATTTT. The full variable domain, in which reference TRBV5-1 and TRBJ2-3 provide the parts outside the CDR3, is KAGVTQTPRYLIKTRGQQVTLSCSPISGHRSVSWYQQTPGQGLQFLFEYFSETQRNKGNFPGRFSGRQFSNSRSEMNVSTLELGDSALYLCASSLALGITDTQYFGPGTRLTVL.

The chain combines TRBV5-5 with TRBJ2-7; D may be TRBD1 or TRBD2 (5 bases each). V dropped 0 bases and J dropped 2 bases, with 15 bases sitting between them. This CDR3 contains 16 residues. From germline, CDR1 is SGHKS and CDR2 YYEKEE (reference sequence). CDR3 sequence (DNA): TGTGCCAGCAGCTTGGAGTGGTGGGGACCGACCTACGAGCAGTACTTC. It specifies CASSLEWWGPTYEQYF.

This clonotype was observed a single time. The chain uses TRBV7-9 and TRBJ1-2, with a weak D call TRBD1 (5 bases). The CDR3 consists of 13 residues. Trimming removed 5 bases from V and 7 bases from J, with 14 bases in between. Germline assignment: CDR1 SEHNR and CDR2 FQNEAQ (reference sequence). The CDR3 nucleotides are TGTGCCAGCAGCCCGGGACCGGAGAGTGGCTACACCTTC. Protein: CASSPGPESGYTF. Full variable domain (remainder filled in from reference TRBV7-9 and TRBJ1-2): DTGVSQNPRHKITKRGQNVTFRCDPISEHNRLYWYRQTLGQGPEFLTYFQNEAQLEKSRLLSDRFSAERPKGSFSTLEIQRTEQGDSAMYLCASSPGPESGYTFGSGTRLTVV.

The chain links TRBV6-2 or TRBV6-3 to TRBJ1-5, with TRBD1 as a possible D gene (5 bases). V was shortened by 8 bases and J by 11 bases, with 10 bases between the two germline ends. CDR3 length equals 10 residues. Germline CDR1 reads MNHEY; CDR2 reads SVGEGT. The CDR3 region is CASGGGTQHF. The CDR3 nucleotides are TGTGCCAGCGGGGGGGGGACCCAGCATTTT.

The V and J genes are TRBV7-9 and TRBJ1-2; TRBD1 agrees at 7 bases. V lost 4 bases to trimming and J lost 4 bases; unmatched junction nucleotides: 9. CDR1 is SEHNR, CDR2 FQNEAQ, per germline (reference sequence). The CDR3 is made up of 15 amino acids. The CDR3 sequence is CASSSVTQGIYGYTF. DNA for the CDR3: TGTGCCAGCAGCTCAGTGACACAGGGGATCTATGGCTACACCTTC.

This clonotype occurred a few times. Here the CDR3 DNA reads TGTGCCAGCAGTTTGACTAGCGGGATTGATACGCAGTATTTT. This gives the protein CASSLTSGIDTQYF. This chain uses TRBV12-3 or TRBV12-4 with TRBJ2-3, with 11 bases that match TRBD2. The V gene end was trimmed by 3 bases and the J gene end by 6 bases; junction bases not matched to a gene: 2. This CDR3 contains 14 residues.

V usage is TRBV30 and J usage is TRBJ1-2; D gene unclear. Germline V gene data show CDR1 as GTSNPN and CDR2 as SVGIG (reference sequence). V was trimmed by 4 bases and J by 8 bases, leaving 20 bases between them. The CDR3 is 14 residues long. The CDR3 region is CAWNGHESPMGYTF. The CDR3 DNA sequence: TGTGCCTGGAATGGTCACGAGTCACCTATGGGCTACACCTTC. Supplemented by reference TRBV30 and TRBJ1-2, the full variable domain reads SQTIHQWPATLVQPVGSPLSLECTVEGTSNPNLYWYRQAAGRGLQLLFYSVGIGQISSEVPQNLSASRPQDRQFILSSKKLLLSDSGFYLCAWNGHESPMGYTFGSGTRLTVV.

The chain uses TRBV6-5 and TRBJ1-2; D is ambiguous. The CDR3 is 16 amino acids. The germline CDR1 and CDR2 sequences are MNHEY and SVGAGI. V was pared by 2 bases and J by 4 bases, with 17 bases between. CDR3: CASSYADPGLGYGYTF. The CDR3 DNA reads TGTGCCAGCAGTTACGCGGATCCGGGGTTAGGCTATGGCTACACCTTC.

The chain links TRBV5-6 to TRBJ2-5; 7 nucleotides agree with TRBD1. The germline CDR1 and CDR2 sequences are SGHDT and YYEEEE. The trim removed 0 bases at V and 11 bases at J, leaving 10 bases unmatched. CDR3 length equals 14 residues. The CDR3 spells CASSLDGTEVRQYF. CDR3 sequence (DNA): TGTGCCAGCAGCTTGGACGGGACAGAGGTGCGGCAGTACTTC.

The V gene is TRBV20-1, the J gene TRBJ2-5; D unresolved. The J call is doubtful: the DNA matches TRBJ2-7 better. This CDR3 spans 14 amino acids. The germline V gene has CDR1 DFQATT and CDR2 SNEGSKA (reference sequence). CDR3 amino acids: CSAKQAPPDYEQYF. The CDR3 nucleotides are TGCAGTGCTAAACAAGCCCCACCCGACTACGAGCAGTACTTC.

The chain recombines TRBV7-2 with TRBJ2-4; D is tentatively TRBD1 or TRBD2 (5 bases each). CDR1 is SGHTA, CDR2 FQGNSA, per germline. V was shortened by 3 bases and J by 7 bases, with 13 bases between the two germline ends. The CDR3 contains 14 residues. The CDR3 spells CASSFEGYRNIQYF. CDR3 nucleotide sequence: TGTGCCAGCAGCTTCGAGGGGTATCGGAACATTCAGTACTTC. Using reference TRBV7-2 and TRBJ2-4 for the parts outside the CDR3, the full variable domain is GAGVSQSPSNKVTEKGKDVELRCDPISGHTALYWYRQSLGQGLEFLIYFQGNSAPDKSGLPSDRFSAERTGGSVSTLTIQRTQQEDSAVYLCASSFEGYRNIQYFGAGTRLSVL.